Listed here is a single TCR beta chain. Its antigen is unknown. One base away there is no much larger clone; base qualities are not given. The collaborating institutions used their own protocols to collect whole blood in K2EDTA tubes. For TCRbeta analysis, collaborator samples were shipped as frozen whole blood, as isolated PBMCs, or as DNA extracted from either sample type. TCRbeta CDR3 regions were amplified from genomic DNA using the immunoSEQ Assay, a bias-controlled multiplex PCR. In the source study's methods: Within the assay, amplification of reference gene primers was used to estimate how many nucleated cells each sample contained. To quantify the absolute abundance of each unique TCRbeta CDR3 rearrangement, sequence reads were collapsed and filtered. For each sample, productive Simpson clonality was calculated as the square root of Simpson's diversity index over productive rearrangements. As stored in TCRdb, this immuneACCESS dataset retains in-frame rearrangements with V and J assigned. A fraction of the clones does not appear; measured against another copy, unresolved V genes explain less than half of the discrepancy, and the remainder lacks a known reason. That table furnishes V, J and clone size, whereas the DNA furnished D and trimming. This sample gives approximately 22,000 clones in total; 75% to 90% of them show up just once. The top ten hold over 8% of the sample.

These data are taken from a study of blood T cell repertoires in COVID-19 (dated by TCRdb to 2020 to 2022). Some background on the complete study: The collaborator samples originated in the United States, Italy and Spain and spanned the acute and convalescent phases of COVID-19. The prospective study material was composed of cDNA or gDNA derived from T cells, B-cell-depleted T cells, or PBMCs. Deeply sampled blood TCRbeta repertoires from subjects exposed to, actively infected with, or recovered from COVID-19 were included in the dataset. The repertoires were released in a freely available public database meant as a resource for research on the immune response to SARS-CoV-2. Samples came from the ongoing ImmuneRACE study (first 160 participants) plus 1,254 subjects from 6 global collaborators. The sample metadata nearly always contained a de-identified subject ID, COVID-19 status, age in years and sex. Where HLA class I and class II types were available, the types were taken from metadata supplied by the sample provider, not from assay-based typing.

The CDR3 goes from the cysteine to the phenylalanine over 15 residues. Only the CDR3 DNA stays, 45 bases, in frame from base 1. According to the germline V gene (reference sequence), CDR1 reads SGHKS and CDR2 reads YYEKEE. Trimming removed 2 bases from V and 4 bases from J; the gene matches leave 4 bases unexplained. What the authors observed across the whole study: How much clinical and demographic metadata was included differed by source and by participant, and the metadata was provided uncurated.

The sample was peripheral blood. This sequence was found in a human donor in a cohort sampled during active COVID-19. The sequence links TRBV5-5 to TRBJ2-1; 9 central bases correspond to TRBD2. The CDR3 protein sequence reads: CASSFGGGVYNEQFF. The nucleotides read TGTGCCAGCAGCTTCGGCGGGGGGGTTTACAATGAGCAGTTCTTC.